This TCR delta chain was observed in a study of gamma-delta chains in newborns, infants, children. Study overall: Polyclonal expansion of innate γδ T cells after birth follows microbial exposure.

This clone is large. Other DNA sequences of this sample code for an identical CDR3. The germline gives CDR1 TSWWSYY, CDR2 QGS. There are 23 residues in the CDR3. V dropped 1 base and J dropped 6; count of bases not matched to a gene: 25. TCRdb re-called the reads through CATT. The sample gives about 4,900 delta-chain clones, approximately 3.6% of which show up once; approximately 8% is in the top ten. The rearrangement joins TRDV1 to TRDJ2, with TRDD3 identical over 11 bases. This TCR was recovered from a child who was a newborn, infant or young child, either healthy, febrile or measles-vaccinated (not recorded which). The source material was blood. As DNA, the CDR3 is TGTGCTCTTGGGGAACCTTCCTCAACACTACCATACTGGGGGATAGGGGGAGCAGCACAACTCTTCTTT. Residues: CALGEPSSTLPYWGIGGAAQLFF.